This T cell receptor (beta chain) originates from a study of T cells after yellow fever vaccination. CDR3 size: 15 residues. Per the germline V gene, CDR1 is DFQATT and CDR2 is SNEGSKA (reference sequence). Trimming at V came to 5 bases and at J to 5 bases, leaving 8 bases not matched to a gene. TCRdb fed the 5' RACE reads into MiXCR, producing one record per CDR3 protein. This table has around 350,000 distinct CDR3 sequences, approximately 6% appearing once. This clonotype was observed a handful of times. Its antigen is currently unknown. Regarding the study as a whole: Though it reached lower strength, the secondary response hit its peak faster, day 5 versus 15.

Specimen: PBMCs, collected 5 days after the yellow fever booster vaccination. The clonotype was recovered from a man younger than 45 who received the YFV17D yellow fever vaccine. This chain connects TRBV20-1 to TRBJ2-3, with 12 bases lining up with TRBD2. The DNA for the CDR3 is TGCAGTGCTTCCGGACTAGCGGGGAGAATAGATACGCAGTATTTT. Protein: CSASGLAGRIDTQYF.